This note documents a single TCR beta chain sequence. In this sample, this clonotype turned up a few times. Its antigen has not been determined. The sample holds no much larger clone one base away, and base qualities are not on file. The CDR3 measures 19 amino acids from cysteine to phenylalanine. Only CDR3 DNA is held: 57 bases, read in frame from base 1. CDR1 SQVTM and CDR2 ANQGSEA were looked up in the germline V gene. Here V drops 1 base and J drops 6 bases, and the junction holds 19 bases not matched to any gene. This entry is derived from a study of blood T cells in healthy people across ages (dated by TCRdb to 2015 to 2017). In the study overall: In model experiments, template switching captured roughly one uniquely barcoded TCR beta cDNA molecule for every two T cells. Using deep sequencing normalized with unique cDNA molecular identifiers, the study measured how TCR beta repertoire diversity changes with age. The donors were divided into four age groups: young (average about 16 years), middle-aged (about 39), aged (around 67) and long-lived (about 84). To avoid experimental bias, donors of different ages were spread randomly across the sequencing lanes. For two donors (one aged 18 to 30 and one aged 80 or older), the study analyzed two additional independent replicas of 1 million unique cDNA reads from the same blood draw.

The roughly 42 donors, aged about 6 to 100 years, were systemically healthy Caucasian individuals from Russia. Each donor gave ten milliliters of peripheral blood, drawn into EDTA-treated Vacutainer tubes. Ficoll-Paque density-gradient centrifugation was used to isolate PBMCs, with at least 6.5 million per sample. Trizol reagent was used to extract total RNA from PBMCs, with at least 5.5 micrograms per sample. For every donor, an aliquot of PBMCs went through flow cytometry to measure the percentages of naive CD45RAhigh/CD27high T cells. Libraries were made using 5' RACE. The instrument was an Illumina HiSeq 2500. A second PCR of roughly 6 to 11 cycles was run with a J-beta primer mix and a sample-barcoded 5' primer. A unique molecular identifier was introduced onto each TCR beta cDNA molecule by a template-switch 5' adaptor carrying 12 random nucleotides. Each sample yielded at least 2.5 million CDR3-containing paired-end reads. First-strand cDNA was synthesized from all RNA with the Mint cDNA synthesis kit, primed by a TRBC-specific oligonucleotide. All cDNA was treated with uracil-DNA glycosylase and then went through a first 18-cycle PCR with the universal primers M1SS and BC2_uni_R. On the study's bioinformatics: For normalization, 1 million high-quality reads, each with a distinct molecular identifier, were randomly selected from each sample. Reads with shared molecular identifiers were discarded instead of being binned into consensus sequences. MiTCR, set to a Q25 quality threshold and the strictest error-elimination algorithm, was used for CDR3 identification, clonotype clustering and error correction. A nonparametric unseen species model using Euler transformation provided a lower-bound estimate of total TCR beta diversity. The public reads were quality trimmed at Q25 with fastp and then assembled into clones with MiXCR by TCRdb, keeping productive beta chains. For every CDR3 protein sequence, its rows merge into one entry that carries the most common genes and DNA. V and J calls and clone size were set by TCRdb, not the authors. Counted in this sample were around 1,500,000 distinct CDR3 sequences; roughly 27% of them appeared once. The ten biggest clones cover approximately 7.7% of the sample.

The research as a whole found: Estimates of total diversity based on one million sequenced T cells were regarded as lower bounds and as underestimates. Compared with the aged group, the long-lived group had more naive CD4+ T cells, fewer expanded clones and increased TCR diversity, suggesting age selection. Observed TCR beta diversity per million T cells fell roughly linearly with age, and a significant reduction was already apparent by age about 38. There was a strong correlation between observed TCR beta diversity and the percentage of naive T cells measured by flow cytometry. Since profiling was done on bulk unsorted PBMCs, naive and antigen-experienced compartments could not be conclusively compared. Because donor CMV infection status was unknown, age-related changes in expanded clonotypes were potentially confounded.

The rearranged chain carries TRBV29-1 and TRBJ2-1; 9 bases in between match TRBD1. The origin of this receptor is a woman in her twenties or thirties in good health. Sample: blood. CDR3 loop: CSVEGTQTGGAGYFNEQFF. The base sequence is TGCAGCGTTGAAGGGACTCAAACAGGGGGCGCGGGGTATTTCAATGAGCAGTTCTTC.